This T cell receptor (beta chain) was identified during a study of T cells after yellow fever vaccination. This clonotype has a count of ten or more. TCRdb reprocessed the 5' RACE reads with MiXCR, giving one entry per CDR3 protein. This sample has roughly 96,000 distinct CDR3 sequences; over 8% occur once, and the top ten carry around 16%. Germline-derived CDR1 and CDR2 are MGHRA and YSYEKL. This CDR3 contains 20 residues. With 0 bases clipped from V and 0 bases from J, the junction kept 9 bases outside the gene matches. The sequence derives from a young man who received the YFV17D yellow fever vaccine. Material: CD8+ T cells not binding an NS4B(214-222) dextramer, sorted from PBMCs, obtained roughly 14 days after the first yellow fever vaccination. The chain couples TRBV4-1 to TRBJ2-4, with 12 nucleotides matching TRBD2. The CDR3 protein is CASSQEALAGGSLAKNIQYF. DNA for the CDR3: TGCGCCAGCAGCCAAGAAGCACTAGCGGGGGGATCACTAGCCAAAAACATTCAGTACTTC.